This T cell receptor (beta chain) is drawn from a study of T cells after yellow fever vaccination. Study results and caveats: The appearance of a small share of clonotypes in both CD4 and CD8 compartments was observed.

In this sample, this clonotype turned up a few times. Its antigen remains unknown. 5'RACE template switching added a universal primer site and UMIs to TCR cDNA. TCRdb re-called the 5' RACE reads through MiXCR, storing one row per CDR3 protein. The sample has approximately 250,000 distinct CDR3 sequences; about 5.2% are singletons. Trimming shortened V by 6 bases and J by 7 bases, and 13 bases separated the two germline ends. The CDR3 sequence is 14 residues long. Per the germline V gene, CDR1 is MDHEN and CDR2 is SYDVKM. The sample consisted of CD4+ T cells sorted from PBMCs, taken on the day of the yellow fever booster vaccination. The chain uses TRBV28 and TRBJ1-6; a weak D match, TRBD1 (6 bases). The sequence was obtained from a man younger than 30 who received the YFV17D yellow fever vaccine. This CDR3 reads CASRRTGLNSPLHF. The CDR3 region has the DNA TGTGCCAGCAGAAGAACAGGGCTCAATTCACCCCTCCACTTT.